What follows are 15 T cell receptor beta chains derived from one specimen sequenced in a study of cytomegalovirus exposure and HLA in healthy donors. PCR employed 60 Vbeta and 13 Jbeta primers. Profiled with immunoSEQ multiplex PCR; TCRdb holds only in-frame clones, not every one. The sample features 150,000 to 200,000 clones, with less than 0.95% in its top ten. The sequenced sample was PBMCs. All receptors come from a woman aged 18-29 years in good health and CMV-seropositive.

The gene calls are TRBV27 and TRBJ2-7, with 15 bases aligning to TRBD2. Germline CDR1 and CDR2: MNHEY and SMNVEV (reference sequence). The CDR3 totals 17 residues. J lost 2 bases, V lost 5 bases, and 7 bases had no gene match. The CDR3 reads CASSPGLAGGPAYEQYF. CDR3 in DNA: TGTGCCAGCAGTCCCGGACTAGCGGGGGGGCCGGCCTACGAGCAGTACTTC.

The CDR3 DNA is TGCGCCAGCAGCCCCTACCCTAGCGGGGGGATTGATGAGCAGTTCTTC. Translating gives CASSPYPSGGIDEQFF. The chain employs TRBV4-1 and TRBJ2-1, with 11 bases identical to TRBD2. V lost 4 bases, J lost 8 bases, and 10 bases stayed unmatched. In germline, CDR1 is MGHRA, CDR2 YSYEKL. CDR3 length equals 16 residues.

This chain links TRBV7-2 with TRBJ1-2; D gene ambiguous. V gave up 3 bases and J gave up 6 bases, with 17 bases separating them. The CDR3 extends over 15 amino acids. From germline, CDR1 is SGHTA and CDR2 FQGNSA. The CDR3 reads CASSFDSEGRNGYTF. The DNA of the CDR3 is TGTGCCAGCAGCTTCGACTCGGAGGGTCGGAATGGCTACACCTTC. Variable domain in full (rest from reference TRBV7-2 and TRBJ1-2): GAGVSQSPSNKVTEKGKDVELRCDPISGHTALYWYRQSLGQGLEFLIYFQGNSAPDKSGLPSDRFSAERTGGSVSTLTIQRTQQEDSAVYLCASSFDSEGRNGYTFGSGTRLTVV.

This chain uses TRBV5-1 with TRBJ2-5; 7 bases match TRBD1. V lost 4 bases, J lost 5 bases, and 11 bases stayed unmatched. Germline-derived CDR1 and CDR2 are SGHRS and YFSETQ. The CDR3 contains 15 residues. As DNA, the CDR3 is TGCGCCAGCAGCCCGAGGGACAGCCAAAGGGAGACCCAGTACTTC. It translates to CASSPRDSQRETQYF.

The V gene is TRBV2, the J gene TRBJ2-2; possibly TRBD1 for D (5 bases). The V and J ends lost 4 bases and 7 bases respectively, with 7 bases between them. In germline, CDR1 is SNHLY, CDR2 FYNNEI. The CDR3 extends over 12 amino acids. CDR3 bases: TGTGCCAGCAGTGCAGGGCTCGGGGAGCTGTTTTTT. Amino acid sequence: CASSAGLGELFF.

The DNA for the CDR3 is TGTGCCAGCAGTGAACTAGCGGGGGGAACCGGGGAGCTGTTTTTT. This codes for CASSELAGGTGELFF. The rearrangement links TRBV6-1 to TRBJ2-2, with 11 bases fitting TRBD2. The ends lost 2 bases at V and 5 bases at J; junction bases unmatched: 1. The CDR3 loop spans 15 amino acids. The germline CDR1 and CDR2 sequences are MNHNS and SASEGT.

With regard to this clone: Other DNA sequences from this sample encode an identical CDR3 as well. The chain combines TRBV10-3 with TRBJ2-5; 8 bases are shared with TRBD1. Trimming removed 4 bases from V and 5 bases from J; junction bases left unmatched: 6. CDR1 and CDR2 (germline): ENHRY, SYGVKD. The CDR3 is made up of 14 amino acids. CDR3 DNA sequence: TGTGCCATCAGTGGGCAGGGGGCCGAGGAGACCCAGTACTTC. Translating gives CAISGQGAEETQYF.

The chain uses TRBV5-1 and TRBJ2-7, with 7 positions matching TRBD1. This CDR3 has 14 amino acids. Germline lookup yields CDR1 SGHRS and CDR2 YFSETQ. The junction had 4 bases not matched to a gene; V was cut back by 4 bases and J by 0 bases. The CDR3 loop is CASSPTGPSYEQYF. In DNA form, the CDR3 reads TGCGCCAGCAGCCCGACAGGGCCCTCCTACGAGCAGTACTTC. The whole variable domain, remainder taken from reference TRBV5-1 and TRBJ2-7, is KAGVTQTPRYLIKTRGQQVTLSCSPISGHRSVSWYQQTPGQGLQFLFEYFSETQRNKGNFPGRFSGRQFSNSRSEMNVSTLELGDSALYLCASSPTGPSYEQYFGPGTRLTVT.

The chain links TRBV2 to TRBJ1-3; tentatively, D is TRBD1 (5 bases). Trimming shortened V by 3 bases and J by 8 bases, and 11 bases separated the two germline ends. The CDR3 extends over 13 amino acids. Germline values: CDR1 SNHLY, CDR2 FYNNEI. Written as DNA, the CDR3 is TGTGCCAGCAGTGATCGGACACCTTACACCATATATTTT. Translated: CASSDRTPYTIYF.

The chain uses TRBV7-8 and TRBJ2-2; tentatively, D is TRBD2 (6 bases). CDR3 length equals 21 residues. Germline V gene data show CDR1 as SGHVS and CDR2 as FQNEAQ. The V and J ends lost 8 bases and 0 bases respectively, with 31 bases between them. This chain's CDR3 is CASGPGTPNPPAPANTGELFF. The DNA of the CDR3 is TGTGCCAGCGGACCCGGGACTCCCAACCCGCCAGCCCCGGCGAACACCGGGGAGCTGTTTTTT.

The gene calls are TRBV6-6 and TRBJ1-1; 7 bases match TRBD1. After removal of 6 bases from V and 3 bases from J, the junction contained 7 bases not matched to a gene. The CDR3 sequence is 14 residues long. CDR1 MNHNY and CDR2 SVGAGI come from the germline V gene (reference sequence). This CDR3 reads CASSHRGTDTEAFF. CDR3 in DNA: TGTGCCAGCAGCCACAGGGGTACGGACACTGAAGCTTTCTTT.

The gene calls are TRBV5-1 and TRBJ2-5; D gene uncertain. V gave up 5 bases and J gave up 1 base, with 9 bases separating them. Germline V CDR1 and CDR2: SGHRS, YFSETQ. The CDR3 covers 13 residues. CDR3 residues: CASSLSFQETQYF. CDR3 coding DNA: TGCGCCAGCAGTCTCAGTTTCCAAGAGACCCAGTACTTC.

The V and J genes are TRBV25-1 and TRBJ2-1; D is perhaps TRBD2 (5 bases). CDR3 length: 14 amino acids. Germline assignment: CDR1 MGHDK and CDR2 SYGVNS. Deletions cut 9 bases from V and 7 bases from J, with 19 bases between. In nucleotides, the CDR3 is TGTGCCAGTCATGAAGACGGCGGGTTTAATGAGCAGTTCTTC. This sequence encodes CASHEDGGFNEQFF.

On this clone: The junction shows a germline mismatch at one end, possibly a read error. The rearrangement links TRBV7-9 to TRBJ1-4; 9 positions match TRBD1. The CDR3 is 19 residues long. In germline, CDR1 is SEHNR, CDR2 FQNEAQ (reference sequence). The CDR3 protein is CASGFVMPGQGRLNEKLFF. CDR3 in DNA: TGTGCCAGCGGCTTCGTTATGCCGGGACAGGGAAGACTTAATGAAAAACTGTTTTTT.

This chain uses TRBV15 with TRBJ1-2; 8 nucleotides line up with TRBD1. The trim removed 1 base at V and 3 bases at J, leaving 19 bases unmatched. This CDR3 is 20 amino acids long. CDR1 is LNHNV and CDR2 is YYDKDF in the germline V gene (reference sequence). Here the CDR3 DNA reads TGTGCCACCAGCAGAGGAGTAGCTTGGACAGGGCAGGTCGAGGACTATGGCTACACCTTC. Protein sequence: CATSRGVAWTGQVEDYGYTF. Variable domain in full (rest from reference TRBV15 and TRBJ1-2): DAMVIQNPRYQVTQFGKPVTLSCSQTLNHNVMYWYQQKSSQAPKLLFHYYDKDFNNEADTPDNFQSRRPNTSFCFLDIRSPGLGDTAMYLCATSRGVAWTGQVEDYGYTFGSGTRLTVV.